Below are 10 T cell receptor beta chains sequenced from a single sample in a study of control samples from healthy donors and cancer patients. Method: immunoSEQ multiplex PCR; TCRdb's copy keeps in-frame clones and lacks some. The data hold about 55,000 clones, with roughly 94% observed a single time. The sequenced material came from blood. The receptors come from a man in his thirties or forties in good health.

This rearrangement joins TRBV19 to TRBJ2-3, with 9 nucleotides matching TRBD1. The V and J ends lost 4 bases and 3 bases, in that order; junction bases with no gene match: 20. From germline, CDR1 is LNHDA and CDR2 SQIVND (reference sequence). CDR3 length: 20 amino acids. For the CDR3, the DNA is TGTGCCAGTAGTACACTCGGACTGGGGCGGACAGGGGAAAGAACAGATACGCAGTATTTT. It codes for CASSTLGLGRTGERTDTQYF.

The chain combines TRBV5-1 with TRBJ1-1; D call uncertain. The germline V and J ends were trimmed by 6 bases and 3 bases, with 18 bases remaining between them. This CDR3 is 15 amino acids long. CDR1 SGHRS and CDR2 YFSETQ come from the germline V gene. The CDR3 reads CASNELTPADTEAFF. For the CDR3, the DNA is TGCGCCAGCAACGAGCTCACTCCCGCCGACACTGAAGCTTTCTTT.

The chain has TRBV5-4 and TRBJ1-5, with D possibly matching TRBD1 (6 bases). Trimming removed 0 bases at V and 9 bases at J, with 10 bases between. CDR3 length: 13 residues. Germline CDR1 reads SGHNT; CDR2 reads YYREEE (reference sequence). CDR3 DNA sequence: TGTGCCAGCAGCTTGGACAGGGAGAGGCCCCAGCATTTT. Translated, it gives CASSLDRERPQHF.

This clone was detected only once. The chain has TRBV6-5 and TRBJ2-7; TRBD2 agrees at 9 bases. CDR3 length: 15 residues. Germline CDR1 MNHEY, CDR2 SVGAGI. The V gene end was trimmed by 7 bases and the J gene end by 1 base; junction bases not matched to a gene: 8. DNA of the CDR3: TGTGCCAGCACCAGGGAGACTAGCGGTTCCTACGAGCAGTACTTC. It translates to CASTRETSGSYEQYF.

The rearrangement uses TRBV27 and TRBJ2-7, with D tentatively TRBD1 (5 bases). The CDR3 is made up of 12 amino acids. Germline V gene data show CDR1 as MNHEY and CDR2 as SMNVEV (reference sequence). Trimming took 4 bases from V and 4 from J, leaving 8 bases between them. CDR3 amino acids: CASSSKGYEQYF. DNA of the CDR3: TGTGCCAGCAGTTCTAAGGGGTACGAGCAGTACTTC.

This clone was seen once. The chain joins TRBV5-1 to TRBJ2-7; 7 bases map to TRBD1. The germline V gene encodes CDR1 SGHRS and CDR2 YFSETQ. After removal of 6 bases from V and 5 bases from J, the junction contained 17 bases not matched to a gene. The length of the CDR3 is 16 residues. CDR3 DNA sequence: TGCGCCAGCAACGGGGACAGCGGCCCCGGCTTCCACGAGCAGTACTTC. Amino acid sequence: CASNGDSGPGFHEQYF.

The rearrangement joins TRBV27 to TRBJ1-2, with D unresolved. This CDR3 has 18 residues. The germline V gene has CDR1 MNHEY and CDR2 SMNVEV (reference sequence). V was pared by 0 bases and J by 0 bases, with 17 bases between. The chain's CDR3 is CASSLSWFDRESNYGYTF. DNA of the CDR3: TGTGCCAGCAGTTTATCGTGGTTTGACCGGGAGTCTAACTATGGCTACACCTTC.

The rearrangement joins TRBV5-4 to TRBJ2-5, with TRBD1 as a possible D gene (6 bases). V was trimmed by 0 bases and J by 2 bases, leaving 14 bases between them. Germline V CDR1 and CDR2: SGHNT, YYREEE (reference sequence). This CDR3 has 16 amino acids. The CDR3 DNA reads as TGTGCCAGCAGCTTGGTCGGACAGATCTTACAAGAGACCCAGTACTTC. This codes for CASSLVGQILQETQYF.

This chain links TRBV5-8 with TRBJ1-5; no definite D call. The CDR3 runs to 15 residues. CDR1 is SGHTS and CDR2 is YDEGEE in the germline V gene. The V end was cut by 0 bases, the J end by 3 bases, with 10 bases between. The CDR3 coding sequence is TGTGCCAGCAGCTTGGAGGTGGGTCACAATCAGCCCCAGCATTTT. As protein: CASSLEVGHNQPQHF. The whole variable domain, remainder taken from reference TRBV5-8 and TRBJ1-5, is EAGVTQSPTHLIKTRGQQATLRCSPISGHTSVYWYQQALGLGLQFLLWYDEGEERNRGNFPPRFSGRQFPNYSSELNVNALELEDSALYLCASSLEVGHNQPQHFGDGTRLSIL.

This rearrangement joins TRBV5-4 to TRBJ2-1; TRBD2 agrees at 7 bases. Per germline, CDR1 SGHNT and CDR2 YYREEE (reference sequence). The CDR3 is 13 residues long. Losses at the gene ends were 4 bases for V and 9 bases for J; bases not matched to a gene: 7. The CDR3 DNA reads TGTGCCAGCAGCCCCCGGGAGGACGGTGAGCAGTTCTTC. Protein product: CASSPREDGEQFF.